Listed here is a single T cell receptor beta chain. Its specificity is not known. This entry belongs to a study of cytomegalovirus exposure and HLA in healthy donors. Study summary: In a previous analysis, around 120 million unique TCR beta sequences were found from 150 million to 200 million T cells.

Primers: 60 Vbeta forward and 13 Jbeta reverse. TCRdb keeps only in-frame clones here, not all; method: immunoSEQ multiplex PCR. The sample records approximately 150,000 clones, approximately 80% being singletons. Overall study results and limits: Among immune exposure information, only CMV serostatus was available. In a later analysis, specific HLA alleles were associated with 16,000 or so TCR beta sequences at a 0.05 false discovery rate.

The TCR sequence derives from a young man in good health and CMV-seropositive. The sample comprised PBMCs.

The DNA of the CDR3 is TGTGCCACGGACAGGGAAAGGGGCAATCAGCCCCAGCATTTT. Encoded protein: CATDRERGNQPQHF. This sequence joins TRBV10-3 and TRBJ1-5; 8 nucleotides agree with TRBD1. Germline-derived CDR1 and CDR2 are ENHRY and SYGVKD. The CDR3 sequence is 14 residues long. Trimming removed 10 bases from V and 2 bases from J; junction bases left unmatched: 7.